Below, 18 T cell receptor beta chains from the same sample are listed, as sequenced in a study of cytomegalovirus exposure and HLA in healthy donors. Both 60 Vbeta primers and 13 Jbeta primers went into the PCR. Profiling relied on immunoSEQ multiplex PCR, and the TCRdb table lists in-frame clones only, not all of them. The profile covers 100,000 to 150,000 clones, with 76% appearing a single time and about 1.8% taken by the ten largest. The sequenced sample was PBMCs. The receptors here all came from a man aged 50 or older in good health and CMV-seronegative.

This rearrangement joins TRBV10-2 to TRBJ2-7; tentatively, D is TRBD2 (6 bases). The CDR3 runs 14 residues. V was shortened by 7 bases and J by 1 base, with 14 bases between the two germline ends. Germline V gene data show CDR1 as WSHSY and CDR2 as SAAADI. CDR3 residues: CASTSTGESYEQYF. CDR3 DNA: TGCGCCAGCACTTCGACGGGGGAATCCTACGAGCAGTACTTC.

The gene calls are TRBV11-2 and TRBJ2-2; D might be TRBD1 (5 bases). Trimming removed 7 bases from V and 0 bases from J, with 12 bases in between. Germline CDR1 SGHAT, CDR2 FQNNGV. This CDR3 is 15 amino acids long. The CDR3 here is CASTQGRSNTGELFF. In DNA form, the CDR3 reads TGTGCCAGCACTCAGGGCCGATCGAACACCGGGGAGCTGTTTTTT.

V and J are TRBV7-6 and TRBJ1-3; D not resolved. The CDR3 loop spans 16 amino acids. Looked up from germline, CDR1 is SGHVS and CDR2 is FNYEAQ. The V end was cut by 5 bases, the J end by 4 bases, with 18 bases between. The CDR3 nucleotides read TGTGCCAGCAGCAGCCAAGGCCCGGGATTGGGAAACACCATATATTTT. Amino acid sequence: CASSSQGPGLGNTIYF.

This clone was picked up a small number of times. The chain has TRBV4-1 and TRBJ2-1, with a weak D call TRBD2 (5 bases). This CDR3 has 17 residues. Deletions cut 6 bases from V and 0 bases from J, with 18 bases between. Per the germline V gene, CDR1 is MGHRA and CDR2 is YSYEKL. CDR3 amino acids: CASRSLAGASSYNEQFF. CDR3 coding DNA: TGCGCCAGCAGATCCCTGGCGGGCGCAAGCTCCTACAATGAGCAGTTCTTC.

The chain has TRBV5-1 and TRBJ1-6; D not certain. Germline values: CDR1 SGHRS, CDR2 YFSETQ. Trimming removed 0 bases from V and 6 bases from J, with 10 bases in between. The CDR3 runs 15 residues. In nucleotides, the CDR3 is TGCGCCAGCAGCTTGGCAGGAGGCCTTAATTCACCCCTCCACTTT. Amino acids: CASSLAGGLNSPLHF.

CDR3 in amino acids: CASSSGIASSGNTIYF. The CDR3 DNA reads as TGTGCCAGTAGTTCAGGGATTGCGTCCTCTGGAAACACCATATATTTT. This rearrangement joins TRBV19 to TRBJ1-3, with D maybe TRBD1 (5 bases). This CDR3 has 16 residues. Per the germline V gene, CDR1 is LNHDA and CDR2 is SQIVND (reference sequence). The ends were cut back, 5 bases at V and 0 bases at J, with 14 bases in the middle.

This clone came up a few times. The chain recombines TRBV5-1 with TRBJ1-2; 12 nucleotides align to TRBD1. J lost 7 bases, V lost 2 bases, and 9 bases had no gene match. Germline V CDR1 and CDR2: SGHRS, YFSETQ. The CDR3 is 16 residues long. CDR3 residues: CASSFGDRGRVGGYTF. CDR3 DNA: TGCGCCAGCAGCTTCGGGGACAGGGGGCGCGTAGGTGGCTACACCTTC.

This chain joins TRBV21-1 and TRBJ2-5; TRBD1 is taken as the D call from the table, unchecked against the DNA. TRBV21-1 is labeled a pseudogene. The CDR3 spans 15 residues. CDR3 loop: CASTSGQGRMGTQYF. CDR3 sequence (DNA): TGTGCCAGCACCTCCGGACAGGGGCGTATGGGGACCCAGTACTTC.

This rearrangement joins TRBV7-6 to TRBJ1-4, with a weak D call TRBD1 (5 bases). V lost 4 bases and J lost 7, with 13 bases in between. Germline CDR1 reads SGHVS; CDR2 reads FNYEAQ. The CDR3 extends over 14 amino acids. This chain's CDR3 is CASSSRVRSEKLFF. For the CDR3, the DNA is TGTGCCAGCAGCTCCAGGGTTAGGAGTGAAAAACTGTTTTTT.

This rearrangement joins TRBV6-6 to TRBJ2-1; D might be TRBD1 (6 bases). Trimming removed 10 bases at V and 6 bases at J, with 16 bases between. The CDR3 sequence is 13 residues long. The germline gives CDR1 MNHNY, CDR2 SVGAGI (reference sequence). CDR3 in DNA: TGTGCCACCACCCCCACACAGGGCAATGAGCAGTTCTTC. Residues: CATTPTQGNEQFF.

V usage is TRBV2 and J usage is TRBJ2-3; D remains unclear. This CDR3 comprises 16 residues. Germline V gene lookup returns CDR1 SNHLY and CDR2 FYNNEI. The ends were cut back, 7 bases at V and 1 base at J, with 18 bases in the middle. CDR3 sequence reads: CASMPLGERGTDTQYF. The CDR3 DNA sequence: TGTGCCAGCATGCCCTTGGGTGAACGGGGCACAGATACGCAGTATTTT.

This sequence joins TRBV5-5 and TRBJ2-7; possibly TRBD1 for D (6 bases). CDR1 and CDR2 from the germline V gene are SGHKS and YYEKEE (reference sequence). Trimming took 2 bases from V and 6 from J, leaving 18 bases between them. The CDR3 extends over 15 amino acids. CDR3 loop: CASSLDRTGNAEQYF. The CDR3 region has the DNA TGTGCCAGCAGCTTAGACCGTACAGGGAATGCCGAGCAGTACTTC.

This chain joins TRBV7-2 and TRBJ2-5; a weak D match, TRBD1 (5 bases). The germline CDR1 and CDR2 sequences are SGHTA and FQGNSA. CDR3 length equals 13 residues. The V end lost 1 base, the J end lost 7 bases, and 10 bases lay between the germline ends. The CDR3, as DNA: TGTGCCAGCAGCTTAGTTCAGGGTGGGACCCAGTACTTC. Translating it yields CASSLVQGGTQYF.

The chain combines TRBV2 with TRBJ2-7; 7 bases line up with TRBD2. This CDR3 is 13 amino acids long. V gave up 5 bases and J gave up 0 bases; unmatched junction bases: 1. Germline CDR1 is SNHLY and CDR2 is FYNNEI. Here the CDR3 DNA reads TGTGCCAGCAGTAGACTAGCCTCCTACGAGCAGTACGTC. This gives the protein CASSRLASYEQYV.

The sample holds a few counts of this clone. V gene TRBV9 combines with J gene TRBJ1-1; D perhaps matches TRBD1 (6 bases). CDR1 and CDR2 (germline): SGDLS, YYNGEE. Trimming pared 3 bases from V and 3 bases from J, leaving 12 bases between. This CDR3 region has 14 residues. CDR3 DNA: TGTGCCAGCAGCGCCTTTTCAGGGGACACTGAAGCTTTCTTT. Translated, it gives CASSAFSGDTEAFF.

This clone came up a few times. This sequence joins TRBV2 and TRBJ2-5; no reliable D call. Germline V gene data show CDR1 as SNHLY and CDR2 as FYNNEI. Between the trimmed V and J ends, which lost 2 bases and 5 bases, there was a span of 9 bases. The CDR3 is 13 amino acids. The CDR3: CASSEWRRETQYF. The DNA of the CDR3 is TGTGCCAGCAGTGAATGGCGGCGGGAGACCCAGTACTTC.

V and J are TRBV2 and TRBJ2-5, with D possibly TRBD2 on 5 matching bases. V lost 0 bases to trimming and J lost 6 bases, with 14 bases between them. This CDR3 has 15 amino acids. Germline V CDR1 and CDR2: SNHLY, FYNNEI. CDR3 in DNA: TGTGCCAGCAGTGAAGCATTGGGTAGCGACCAGACCCAGTACTTC. Translating gives CASSEALGSDQTQYF.

The chain is built from TRBV6-1 and TRBJ2-1; D call uncertain. Germline V gives CDR1 MNHNS, CDR2 SASEGT. Trimming stripped 3 bases from V and 0 bases from J, with 15 bases between. The CDR3 contains 17 residues. CDR3 residues: CASSDRSKQSSYNEQFF. CDR3 in DNA: TGTGCCAGCAGTGATCGGTCTAAACAGAGCTCCTACAATGAGCAGTTCTTC.